This T cell receptor beta chain stems from a study of PD-L1 blockade in urothelial cancer. Turning to the study itself: A median of approximately 150,000 T cells was found in the blood samples. Findings of the study overall: Enhanced expansion of tumor-associated blood clones at 3 weeks characterized durable-benefit patients.

TCRdb's copy holds only in-frame clones and misses some; the assay was immunoSEQ multiplex PCR. The data show 60,000 or so clones, around 79% seen once. This clone was counted a few times. The antigen remains undetermined. This CDR3 has 12 amino acids. Deletions cut 6 bases from V and 4 bases from J, with 9 bases between. Germline V lookup: CDR1 WSHSY, CDR2 SAAADI. The material sequenced was PBMCs, taken around atezolizumab (anti-PD-L1) treatment. This clonotype was obtained from a man aged 70-80 years with urothelial cancer. J is TRBJ1-1 and V is TRBV10-2, with D perhaps TRBD1 (5 bases). CDR3 sequence reads: CASRGVRTEAFF. The DNA of the CDR3 is TGCGCCAGCAGAGGGGTTCGCACTGAAGCTTTCTTT.